The 28 T cell receptor beta chains listed next were all sequenced from one sample in a study of T-cell memory formation after mild COVID-19. TCRdb re-called the 5' RACE reads with MiXCR, one entry per CDR3 protein. The table shows about 350,000 distinct CDR3 sequences, with roughly 15% occurring only once. Input material: PBMCs or a T cell subset sorted from them (not recorded which). These receptors were taken from a man aged 18 to 30 who had mild COVID-19 (a few samples of this study predate the infection). Cell type and time point are not known.

The chain couples TRBV7-2 to TRBJ2-7; D gene ambiguous. This CDR3 comprises 11 residues. The V gene's germline CDR1 is SGHTA and CDR2 FQGNSA. The V gene lost 1 base and the J gene lost 6 bases, with 4 bases spanning the gap. The CDR3 DNA sequence: TGTGCCAGCAGCTTAGTGGCCGAGCAGTACTTC. Translating it yields CASSLVAEQYF.

The CDR3 here is CASSLQGDSYNEQFF. In DNA, the CDR3 is TGTGCCAGCTCCCTCCAGGGAGACTCCTACAATGAGCAGTTCTTC. The chain carries TRBV6-2 or TRBV6-3 and TRBJ2-1; tentatively, D is TRBD1 or TRBD2 (5 bases each). Germline V gives CDR1 MNHEY, CDR2 SVGEGT. The V end was cut by 8 bases, the J end by 0 bases, with 14 bases between. The CDR3 sequence is 15 residues long.

V gene TRBV13 combines with J gene TRBJ2-2; TRBD1 matches at 9 bases. Trimming cost V 5 bases and J 6 bases; bases outside gene matches: 10. The germline CDR1 and CDR2 sequences are PRHDT and FYEKMQ (reference sequence). The CDR3 length is 16 residues. This CDR3 is CASSDYRGPAPGELFF. CDR3 DNA sequence: TGTGCCAGCAGCGATTACAGGGGGCCCGCCCCCGGGGAGCTGTTTTTT.

This clonotype has ten or more counts. V is TRBV12-3 or TRBV12-4 and J is TRBJ2-1, with no clear D. CDR3 length equals 14 residues. Trimming left V 6 bases short and J 2 bases short, with 11 bases between. The CDR3 is CASRTDLTYNEQFF. The CDR3 DNA reads TGTGCCAGCAGAACAGACCTAACCTACAATGAGCAGTTCTTC.

This clonotype was detected only a few times. The chain is built from TRBV2 and TRBJ2-7; 7 bases fit TRBD1. Germline values: CDR1 SNHLY, CDR2 FYNNEI. This CDR3 is 12 amino acids long. V gave up 6 bases and J gave up 4 bases; unmatched junction bases: 3. As DNA, the CDR3 is TGTGCCAGCAGACCGACAGGGTACGAGCAGTACGTC. Its translation: CASRPTGYEQYV.

The rearrangement uses TRBV5-4 and TRBJ1-1; D is ambiguous. V lost 0 bases and J lost 7, with 7 bases in between. This CDR3 is built from 12 residues. Germline values: CDR1 SGHNT, CDR2 YYREEE (reference sequence). The CDR3 coding sequence is TGTGCCAGCAGCTTGGGTCCGAATGAAGCTTTCTTT. As protein: CASSLGPNEAFF. Full variable domain (missing parts from reference TRBV5-4 and TRBJ1-1): ETGVTQSPTHLIKTRGQQVTLRCSSQSGHNTVSWYQQALGQGPQFIFQYYREEENGRGNFPPRFSGLQFPNYSSELNVNALELDDSALYLCASSLGPNEAFFGQGTRLTVV.

This clonotype was seen only a few times. The chain has TRBV4-3 and TRBJ2-6; D ambiguous. V lost 0 bases and J 0 bases, leaving 6 bases between the germline ends. The CDR3 is made up of 16 amino acids. In germline, CDR1 is LGHNA, CDR2 YSLEER. For the CDR3, the DNA is TGCGCCAGCAGCCAAGACGACATCTCTGGGGCCAACGTCCTGACTTTC. Protein: CASSQDDISGANVLTF.

CDR3 in amino acids: CASSYRQLPQYF. The CDR3 nucleotides read TGTGCCAGCAGTTACCGGCAGCTGCCCCAGTACTTC. The V and J genes are TRBV6-2 or TRBV6-3 and TRBJ2-5; D is ambiguous. V was pared by 2 bases and J by 9 bases, with 10 bases between. The germline V gene encodes CDR1 MNHEY and CDR2 SVGEGT. This CDR3 has 12 residues.

This chain links TRBV6-7 with TRBJ2-1; 9 positions agree with TRBD1. TRBV6-7 qualifies as an ORF whose function is uncertain. V lost 2 bases, J lost 5 bases, and 13 bases stayed unmatched. The CDR3 runs 18 residues. This CDR3 reads CASSYPLSRTGANNEQFF. CDR3 DNA: TGTGCCAGCAGTTACCCCCTGAGCAGGACAGGGGCAAACAATGAGCAGTTCTTC.

This clonotype turned up a few times. The V gene is TRBV12-3 or TRBV12-4, the J gene TRBJ1-6; maybe TRBD1 (5 bases). Trimming left V 3 bases short and J 2 bases short, with 8 bases between. This CDR3 spans 15 amino acids. CDR3 nucleotide sequence: TGTGCCAGCAGTTTGGGCAGGGCCTATAATTCACCCCTCCACTTT. It codes for CASSLGRAYNSPLHF.

This clonotype was detected only a few times. The rearrangement links TRBV10-3 to TRBJ2-7; 8 bases match TRBD1. J lost 5 bases, V lost 6 bases, and 6 bases had no gene match. This CDR3 comprises 13 residues. CDR1 ENHRY and CDR2 SYGVKD come from the germline V gene. The CDR3 protein is CAIRKDRVDEQYV. The CDR3 region has the DNA TGTGCCATCAGGAAGGACAGGGTGGACGAGCAGTACGTC.

This clonotype occurred a few times. The chain links TRBV12-3 or TRBV12-4 to TRBJ1-2, with TRBD1 matching 9 bases. Trimming cost V 1 base and J 7 bases; bases outside gene matches: 1. The CDR3 covers 13 residues. CDR3 in amino acids: CASSLGDRAGYTF. As DNA, the CDR3 is TGTGCCAGCAGTTTAGGGGACAGGGCTGGCTACACCTTC.

This clonotype has only a few counts. The chain combines TRBV6-2 or TRBV6-3 with TRBJ2-7; D not certain. The V end was cut by 6 bases, the J end by 1 base, with 7 bases between. This CDR3 has 12 residues. Germline CDR1 reads MNHEY; CDR2 reads SVGEGT. CDR3 amino acids: CASSQGSYEQYV. CDR3 bases: TGTGCCAGCAGCCAAGGATCCTACGAGCAGTACGTC.

This clonotype has just a few counts. This rearrangement joins TRBV5-1 to TRBJ2-7; no clear D gene. CDR3 length: 14 amino acids. Trimming left V 2 bases short and J 5 bases short, with 14 bases between. Germline lookup yields CDR1 SGHRS and CDR2 YFSETQ. CDR3 sequence: CASSLSGFNDEQYF. In nucleotides, the CDR3 is TGCGCCAGCAGCTTATCGGGTTTCAACGACGAGCAGTACTTC. The full variable domain, rest sourced from reference TRBV5-1 and TRBJ2-7, is KAGVTQTPRYLIKTRGQQVTLSCSPISGHRSVSWYQQTPGQGLQFLFEYFSETQRNKGNFPGRFSGRQFSNSRSEMNVSTLELGDSALYLCASSLSGFNDEQYFGPGTRLTVT.

This clonotype was observed at least ten times. The CDR3 nucleotides are TGTGCCAGCAGCTTAGACAGGGACTTTCCAGATACGCAGTATTTT. Translating it yields CASSLDRDFPDTQYF. The chain couples TRBV7-6 to TRBJ2-3; either TRBD1 or TRBD2 may supply D (6 bases each). The CDR3 is 15 residues long. Per the germline V gene, CDR1 is SGHVS and CDR2 is FNYEAQ. V dropped 1 base and J dropped 4 bases, with 12 bases sitting between them.

The rearrangement uses TRBV6-2 or TRBV6-3 and TRBJ2-3; 10 nucleotides agree with TRBD2. In germline, CDR1 is MNHEY, CDR2 SVGEGT. Trimming cost V 0 bases and J 5 bases; bases outside gene matches: 8. This CDR3 contains 17 residues. The CDR3 protein is CASSYSTSGWRRDTQYF. CDR3 DNA sequence: TGTGCCAGCAGTTACTCGACTAGCGGGTGGCGTCGAGATACGCAGTATTTT.

This clonotype occurred a few times. The rearrangement joins TRBV6-2 or TRBV6-3 to TRBJ2-5; D may correspond to TRBD1 or TRBD2 (6 bases each). The V gene lost 6 bases and the J gene lost 4 bases, with 21 bases spanning the gap. The germline CDR1 and CDR2 sequences are MNHEY and SVGEGT. CDR3 length equals 16 residues. The CDR3 DNA is TGTGCCAGCAGGAATTCGGGGGCTTCCGGGGTAGAGACCCAGTACTTC. Amino acids: CASRNSGASGVETQYF.

This clonotype has a handful of counts. The chain couples TRBV23-1 to TRBJ2-5; 7 bases align to TRBD2. TRBV23-1 has ORF status, its function being uncertain. Trimming at V came to 11 bases and at J to 5 bases, leaving 11 bases not matched to a gene. The CDR3 loop spans 13 amino acids. CDR3 in amino acids: CACRRGREETQYF. DNA of the CDR3: TGCGCCTGCCGGCGGGGGAGGGAGGAGACCCAGTACTTC.

The V call is TRBV20-1, the J call TRBJ2-3; maybe TRBD1 (5 bases). The CDR3 length is 13 residues. Looked up from germline, CDR1 is DFQATT and CDR2 is SNEGSKA (reference sequence). V was cut by 8 bases and J by 2 bases, with 14 bases left in between. CDR3 loop: CSTRWGPTDTQYF. CDR3 DNA sequence: TGCAGTACCCGATGGGGCCCCACAGATACGCAGTATTTT.

The chain combines TRBV5-1 with TRBJ1-1; D remains ambiguous. Trimming pared 5 bases from V and 3 bases from J, leaving 11 bases between. The CDR3 consists of 13 residues. From germline, CDR1 is SGHRS and CDR2 YFSETQ. This CDR3 is CASSIQEDTEAFF. The CDR3 DNA reads TGCGCCAGCAGTATTCAGGAGGACACTGAAGCTTTCTTT.

The rearrangement uses TRBV5-6 and TRBJ2-6; no definite D call. V was trimmed by 0 bases and J by 3 bases, leaving 4 bases between them. The CDR3 is 14 amino acids. Germline CDR1 is SGHDT and CDR2 is YYEEEE. CDR3 sequence: CASSLEYGANVLTF. In DNA, the CDR3 is TGTGCCAGCAGCTTGGAGTATGGGGCCAACGTCCTGACTTTC.

The chain recombines TRBV2 with TRBJ2-3; tentatively, D is TRBD1 or TRBD2 (5 bases each). Trimming took off 8 bases at V and 6 bases at J, with 18 bases between the two ends. CDR1 and CDR2 (germline): SNHLY, FYNNEI. The CDR3 runs 14 residues. DNA of the CDR3: TGTGCCAGCGGGCAACGGGGCAGCCTGGATACGCAGTATTTT. Protein product: CASGQRGSLDTQYF.

In this sample, this clonotype turned up many times. The chain combines TRBV4-1 with TRBJ2-7, with D tentatively TRBD1 or TRBD2 (5 bases each). The V gene's germline CDR1 is MGHRA and CDR2 YSYEKL. Trimming stripped 4 bases from V and 3 bases from J, with 16 bases between. This CDR3 is 15 amino acids long. In nucleotides, the CDR3 is TGCGCCAGCAGCCGGGACCAAAACTTAGGCTACGAGCAGTACTTC. Translation: CASSRDQNLGYEQYF.

The sample holds a few counts of this clonotype. In DNA, the CDR3 is TGTGCCAGCTCACTACAGGGGGCGCAAGATGAGCAGTTCTTC. Translating gives CASSLQGAQDEQFF. The chain uses TRBV18 and TRBJ2-1, with 9 bases that match TRBD1. This CDR3 spans 14 amino acids. The germline V gene encodes CDR1 KGHSH and CDR2 LQKENI. The J segment lost 8 bases and the V segment lost 4 bases, leaving 6 bases of the junction unmatched.

This clonotype has only a few counts. The rearrangement uses TRBV5-1 and TRBJ1-5; TRBD1 might be the D (6 bases). The CDR3 extends over 14 amino acids. V dropped 10 bases and J dropped 2 bases, with 16 bases sitting between them. Germline V CDR1 and CDR2: SGHRS, YFSETQ. CDR3 region: CADPRGGCNQPQHF. CDR3 in DNA: TGCGCCGACCCCAGGGGTGGTTGCAATCAGCCCCAGCATTTT. Using reference TRBV5-1 and TRBJ1-5 for the parts outside the CDR3, the full variable domain is KAGVTQTPRYLIKTRGQQVTLSCSPISGHRSVSWYQQTPGQGLQFLFEYFSETQRNKGNFPGRFSGRQFSNSRSEMNVSTLELGDSALYLCADPRGGCNQPQHFGDGTRLSIL.

In this sample, this clonotype turned up a few times. The genes are TRBV27 and TRBJ2-1; a possible D gene is TRBD1 (6 bases). The CDR3 has 14 residues. The germline CDR1 and CDR2 sequences are MNHEY and SMNVEV (reference sequence). V was clipped by 6 bases and J by 1 base, with 10 bases between them. The CDR3 here is CASRSDRSYNEQFF. Written as DNA, the CDR3 is TGTGCCAGCAGGAGTGACAGGTCCTACAATGAGCAGTTCTTC.

This clonotype was counted between two and nine times. The V gene is TRBV18, the J gene TRBJ2-5; D could derive from TRBD1 or TRBD2 (5 bases each). With 6 bases removed from V and 4 bases from J, the gap between germline ends came to 15 bases. The CDR3 covers 14 residues. Germline loops: CDR1 KGHSH, CDR2 LQKENI. The CDR3, as DNA: TGTGCCAGCTCCCGAGGGACCGCCCGAGAGACCCAGTACTTC. Residues: CASSRGTARETQYF.

The chain is built from TRBV9 and TRBJ2-7; D is uncertain. The CDR3 spans 14 residues. CDR1 and CDR2 (germline): SGDLS, YYNGEE. Trimming pared 2 bases from V and 2 bases from J, leaving 11 bases between. CDR3 sequence reads: CASSVSSTPYEQYF. The CDR3 bases are TGTGCCAGCAGCGTTTCATCTACCCCCTACGAGCAGTACTTC.